The T cell receptor (beta chain) described here comes from a study of T cell changes during pregnancy in multiple sclerosis. Repertoires were generated with immunoSEQ multiplex PCR, while TCRdb's copy carries only in-frame clones and drops some. The data contain 55,000 to 65,000 clones, over 90% of them seen just once; the ten biggest clones take up more than 2%. This clonotype was obtained from a female donor with multiple sclerosis, enrolled in a pregnancy study. The material was CD8+ T cells from peripheral blood mononuclear cells, obtained in the third trimester of pregnancy.

CDR3 amino acids: CSVGLAGGWQDTQYF. In DNA, the CDR3 is TGCAGCGTTGGGCTAGCGGGAGGGTGGCAAGATACGCAGTATTTT. V and J are TRBV29-1 and TRBJ2-3; 12 nucleotides match TRBD2. With 4 bases clipped from V and 5 bases from J, the junction kept 7 bases outside the gene matches. The CDR3 is 15 residues long. Germline V gives CDR1 SQVTM, CDR2 ANQGSEA.